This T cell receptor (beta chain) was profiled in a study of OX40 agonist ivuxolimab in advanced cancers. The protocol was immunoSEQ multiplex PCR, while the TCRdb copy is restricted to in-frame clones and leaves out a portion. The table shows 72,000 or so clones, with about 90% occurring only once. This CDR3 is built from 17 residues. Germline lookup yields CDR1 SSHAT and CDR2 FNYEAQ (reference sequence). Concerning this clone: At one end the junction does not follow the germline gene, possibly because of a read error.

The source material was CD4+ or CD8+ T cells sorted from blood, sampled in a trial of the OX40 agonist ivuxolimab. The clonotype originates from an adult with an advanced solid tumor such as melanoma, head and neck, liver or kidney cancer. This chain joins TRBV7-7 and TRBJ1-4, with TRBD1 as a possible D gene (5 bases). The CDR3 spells CASSPTVDKVNTEKLFF. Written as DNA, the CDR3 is TGTGCTAGCAGCCCGACAGTTGATAAGGTAAATACTGAAAAACTGTTTTTT. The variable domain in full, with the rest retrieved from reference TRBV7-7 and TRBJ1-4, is GAGVSQSPRYKVTKRGQDVTLRCDPISSHATLYWYQQALGQGPEFLTYFNYEAQPDKSGLPSDRFSAERPEGSISTLTIQRTEQRDSAMYRCASSPTVDKVNTEKLFFGSGTQLSVL.